The 3 T cell receptor beta chains below come from one sample, sequenced in a study of cytomegalovirus exposure and HLA in healthy donors. PCR employed 60 Vbeta and 13 Jbeta primers. Libraries were prepared by immunoSEQ multiplex PCR; TCRdb keeps only in-frame clonotypes and omits some of them. The repertoire holds about 160,000 clones, with roughly 79% as singletons. Sequenced sample: PBMCs. The receptors derive from a man under 40 in good health and CMV-seronegative.

The chain joins TRBV6-5 to TRBJ2-1; 10 bases are shared with TRBD2. V gave up 6 bases and J gave up 2 bases; unmatched junction bases: 4. This CDR3 spans 15 amino acids. The germline V gene encodes CDR1 MNHEY and CDR2 SVGAGI. This CDR3 is CASRLLAGAYNEQFF. In DNA form, the CDR3 reads TGTGCCAGCAGGCTCCTAGCGGGGGCCTACAATGAGCAGTTCTTC.

To note about this clone: Germline is not matched at one junction end, which may reflect a read error. The chain couples TRBV7-2 to TRBJ2-5; maybe TRBD1 (6 bases). The CDR3 sequence is 19 residues long. Per the germline V gene, CDR1 is SGHTA and CDR2 is FQGNSA. The CDR3 DNA reads as TGTGCCAGCAACTTAGGCAGCTTAGTTGGACAGCCGTACCAAGAGACCCAGTACTTC. It translates to CASNLGSLVGQPYQETQYF. Filled out from reference TRBV7-2 and TRBJ2-5, the complete variable domain reads GAGVSQSPSNKVTEKGKDVELRCDPISGHTALYWYRQSLGQGLEFLIYFQGNSAPDKSGLPSDRFSAERTGGSVSTLTIQRTQQEDSAVYLCASNLGSLVGQPYQETQYFGPGTRLLVL.

The V gene is TRBV19, the J gene TRBJ2-5; maybe TRBD2 (6 bases). CDR3 length: 21 residues. CDR1 and CDR2 from the germline V gene are LNHDA and SQIVND (reference sequence). V dropped 5 bases and J dropped 0 bases, with 31 bases sitting between them. CDR3 sequence reads: CASSVAPDYILEGTDQETQYF. The CDR3 bases are TGTGCCAGTAGTGTTGCCCCCGACTATATCCTGGAGGGGACCGACCAAGAGACCCAGTACTTC.